A selection of T cell receptor beta chains follows, all from one sample in a study of blood T cell repertoires in COVID-19. Here immunoSEQ multiplex PCR was the method, and the copy in TCRdb shows in-frame clones only, minus some. The sample yields 300,000 or so clones, roughly 90% seen once. Specimen: PBMCs or T cells enriched from blood (not recorded which). The receptors here all came from a man between 60 and 75 years old who had recovered from COVID-19. Each CDR3 is given with its conserved first and last residue. D genes are given only for firm matches. Not all rows give a size; the values are once, few, many and, for expanded clones, a class.

D,V,J,size,DNA,CDR3
-,TRBV2,TRBJ1-2,-,TGTGCCAGCAGTCTAGACTATGGCTACACCTTC,CASSLDYGYTF
TRBD2,TRBV11-2,TRBJ2-1,once,TGTGCCACAAACCGGGGGGAACTGGGGAATGAGCAGTTCTTC,CATNRGELGNEQFF
-,TRBV5-4,TRBJ2-5,-,TGTGCCAGCAGCTTGGCCGCGGTACCAGCCTCTGAGACCCAGTACTTC,CASSLAAVPASETQYF
TRBD1,TRBV7-2,TRBJ1-1,-,TGTGCCAGCAGCACGACAGGGGGCACTGAAGCTTTCTTT,CASSTTGGTEAFF
TRBD1,TRBV5-8,TRBJ2-5,once,TGTGCCAGCAGTTGGACAGGGACAGGGGCCTACAGGGAGACCCAGTACTTC,CASSWTGTGAYRETQYF
TRBD1,TRBV9,TRBJ1-3,once,TGTGCCAGCAGCGTTAGACAGGGCGCAGGAAACACCATATATTTT,CASSVRQGAGNTIYF
-,TRBV4-1,TRBJ2-2,-,TGCGCCAGCAGCCAAGTAGATTTCAACACCGGGGAGCTGTTTTTT,CASSQVDFNTGELFF
-,TRBV5-1,TRBJ2-2,-,TGCGCCAGCAGCTTGGATCGTAGTGGGCTCACCGGGGAGCTGTTTTTT,CASSLDRSGLTGELFF
-,TRBV2,TRBJ2-7,-,TGTGCCAGCAGGGAGGAGGGGGCTGCGGGGTACTTC,CASREEGAAGYF
TRBD1,TRBV5-1,TRBJ1-2,-,TGCGCCAGCAGCTTTACCCCCGACAGGGGGTTAGTCTATGGCTACACCTTC,CASSFTPDRGLVYGYTF
TRBD2,TRBV12-3/TRBV12-4,TRBJ2-3,few,TGTGCCAGCAGTCCAGCGGGGCGGGGGGGTAAGTATTTT,CASSPAGRGGKYF